Following are 2 T cell receptor beta chains from one sample sequenced in a study of cytomegalovirus exposure and HLA in healthy donors. PCR primers comprised 60 Vbeta and 13 Jbeta primers. Some clones are missing from TCRdb's copy, which holds only in-frame ones; the method was immunoSEQ multiplex PCR. The sample shows around 150,000 clones, 60% to 80% of them seen only once. The sequencing sample was made of PBMCs. The receptors were gathered from a man younger than 45 in good health and CMV-seropositive.

The rearrangement uses TRBV2 and TRBJ1-5, with 8 bases matching TRBD1. The CDR3 runs 15 residues. J lost 2 bases, V lost 4 bases, and 4 bases had no gene match. The V gene's germline CDR1 is SNHLY and CDR2 FYNNEI. CDR3 in DNA: TGTGCCAGCAGTGTCAGGGGGCTGGGCAATCAGCCCCAGCATTTT. Its translation: CASSVRGLGNQPQHF.

The V call is TRBV28, the J call TRBJ2-5, with a tentative D call TRBD1 (5 bases). The CDR3 extends over 14 amino acids. The ends were cut back, 8 bases at V and 4 bases at J, with 17 bases in the middle. CDR1 is MDHEN, CDR2 SYDVKM, per germline. CDR3 region: CASGEDKTGETQYF. The DNA of the CDR3 is TGTGCCAGCGGAGAGGACAAAACAGGAGAGACCCAGTACTTC.